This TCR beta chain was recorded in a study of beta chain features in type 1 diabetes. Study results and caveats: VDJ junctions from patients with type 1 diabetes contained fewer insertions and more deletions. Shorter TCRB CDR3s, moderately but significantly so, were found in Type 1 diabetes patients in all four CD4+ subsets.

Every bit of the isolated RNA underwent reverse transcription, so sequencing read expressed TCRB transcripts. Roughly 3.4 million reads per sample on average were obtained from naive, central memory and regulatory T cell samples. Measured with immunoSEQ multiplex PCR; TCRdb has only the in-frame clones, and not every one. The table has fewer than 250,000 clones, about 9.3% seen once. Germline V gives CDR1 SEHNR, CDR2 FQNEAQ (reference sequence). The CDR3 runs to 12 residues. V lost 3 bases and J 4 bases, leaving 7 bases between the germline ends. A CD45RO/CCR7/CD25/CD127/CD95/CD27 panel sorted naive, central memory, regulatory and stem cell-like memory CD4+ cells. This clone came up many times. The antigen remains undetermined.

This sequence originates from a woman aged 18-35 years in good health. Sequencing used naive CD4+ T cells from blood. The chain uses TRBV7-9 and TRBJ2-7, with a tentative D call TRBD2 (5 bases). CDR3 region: CASSFGLYEQYF. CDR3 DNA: TGTGCCAGCAGCTTTGGACTGTACGAGCAGTACTTC. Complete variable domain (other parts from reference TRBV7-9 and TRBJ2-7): DTGVSQNPRHKITKRGQNVTFRCDPISEHNRLYWYRQTLGQGPEFLTYFQNEAQLEKSRLLSDRFSAERPKGSFSTLEIQRTEQGDSAMYLCASSFGLYEQYFGPGTRLTVT.